Listed below are T cell receptor beta chains from one sample, sequenced in a study of shared T cell receptors in the human thymus. TCRdb keeps only in-frame clones here, not all; method: immunoSEQ multiplex PCR. The sample lists roughly 410,000 clones, roughly 94% seen once, with about 0.02% in the top ten. The sample comprised thymocytes. These receptors were taken from a human donor. CDR3s include the opening cysteine and the closing phenylalanine or tryptophan. The D gene is left open where the match is weak. Expanded clones are given a class, and other clones once, few, many or no size at all.

j_call	cdr3_length	d_call	clone_size	v_call	cdr3_aa	cdr3_nt
TRBJ2-3	18	NA	NA	TRBV28	CASRFRASVPLSTDTQYF	TGTGCCAGCAGGTTCCGGGCTAGCGTCCCCCTTAGCACAGATACGCAGTATTTT
TRBJ2-3	12	NA	NA	TRBV7-6	CASSFGGDTQYF	TGTGCCAGCAGCTTCGGGGGAGATACGCAGTATTTT
TRBJ1-1	17	NA	NA	TRBV4-2	CASSPRGVRRVNTEAFF	TGTGCCAGCAGCCCAAGAGGAGTTAGGCGGGTGAACACTGAAGCTTTCTTT
TRBJ2-1	13	NA	NA	TRBV7-9	CASSPPRAGGQFF	TGTGCCAGCAGCCCCCCGCGGGCAGGCGGGCAGTTCTTC
TRBJ1-1	14	NA	few	TRBV11-2	CASSFEGLNTEAFF	TGTGCCAGCAGCTTCGAAGGATTGAACACTGAAGCTTTCTTT
TRBJ1-2	13	NA	NA	TRBV11-2	CASCGRGCYGYTF	TGTGCCAGCTGTGGGAGGGGATGCTATGGCTACACCTTC
TRBJ2-3	19	TRBD2	NA	TRBV11-1	CASSLAPRTSREFTDTQYF	TGTGCCAGCAGCTTAGCCCCCCGGACTAGCAGAGAATTCACAGATACGCAGTATTTT
TRBJ2-4	17	TRBD2	NA	TRBV27	CASSFAGEGRTKNIQYF	TGTGCCAGCAGTTTTGCGGGAGAGGGGCGAACCAAAAACATTCAGTACTTC
TRBJ2-1	15	TRBD2	NA	TRBV19	CASSLRTSLHIEQFF	TGTGCCAGTAGTCTCCGGACTAGCCTTCATATTGAGCAGTTCTTC
TRBJ1-2	16	TRBD1	NA	TRBV28	CASTLPDRRRNYGYTF	TGTGCCAGCACATTACCGGACAGGAGGAGGAACTATGGCTACACCTTC
TRBJ1-3	17	NA	NA	TRBV4-3	CASSQDLSGGSGNTIYF	TGCGCCAGCAGCCAAGATTTGAGCGGGGGCTCTGGAAACACCATATATTTT
TRBJ2-2	17	TRBD2	NA	TRBV15	CASKVFESGRSAGELFF	TGTGCCTCCAAGGTTTTCGAGAGCGGGAGATCGGCCGGGGAGCTGTTTTTT
TRBJ2-7	15	NA	NA	TRBV19	CASSIPGARYYEQYF	TGTGCCAGTAGTATTCCAGGGGCGAGATACTACGAGCAGTACTTC
TRBJ1-1	14	TRBD1	NA	TRBV6-7	CASSYRTGMAEAFF	TGTGCCAGCAGTTACAGGACAGGGATGGCTGAAGCTTTCTTT
TRBJ1-5	15	NA	NA	TRBV28	CASRDEGDSNQPQHF	TGTGCCAGCCGTGACGAGGGGGACTCCAATCAGCCCCAGCATTTT
TRBJ2-3	15	TRBD1	NA	TRBV6-4	CASSERTGRPDTQYF	TGTGCCAGCAGTGAGAGGACAGGGCGCCCAGATACGCAGTATTTT
TRBJ2-5	10	NA	NA	TRBV7-4	CASRVDPQYF	TGTGCCAGCAGGGTCGATCCCCAGTACTTC
TRBJ2-7	16	NA	NA	TRBV6-1	CASSATGWGRYYEQYF	TGTGCCAGCAGTGCCACCGGTTGGGGGAGATACTACGAGCAGTACTTC
TRBJ2-7	14	TRBD1	NA	TRBV6-1	CASSVLTGWYEQYF	TGTGCCAGCAGTGTCCTGACAGGGTGGTACGAGCAGTACTTC
TRBJ2-3	17	NA	NA	TRBV11-2	CASSPTIRGMTTDTQYF	TGTGCCAGCAGCCCCACGATTCGGGGGATGACCACAGATACGCAGTATTTT
TRBJ2-5	12	NA	once	TRBV11-1	CASSRDPETQYF	TGTGCCAGCAGCAGGGACCCAGAGACCCAGTACTTC
TRBJ1-2	14	TRBD1	NA	TRBV18	CASSPRDRFYGYTF	TGTGCCAGCTCACCACGGGACAGGTTCTATGGCTACACCTTC
TRBJ2-4	15	NA	NA	TRBV30	CAWSEDSRAKNIQYF	TGTGCCTGGAGTGAGGACAGTCGGGCCAAAAACATTCAGTACTTC
TRBJ2-3	17	NA	NA	TRBV19	CASSIEVSRWGPDTQYF	TGTGCCAGTAGTATAGAAGTATCGAGATGGGGTCCAGATACGCAGTATTTT
TRBJ2-6	14	NA	NA	TRBV27	CASSPPPGANVLTF	TGTGCCAGCAGCCCCCCTCCTGGGGCCAACGTCCTGACTTTC
TRBJ2-1	13	TRBD2	NA	TRBV10-3	CAINTWGGNEQFF	TGTGCCATCAACACGTGGGGGGGCAATGAGCAGTTCTTC
TRBJ1-1	14	TRBD1	few	TRBV27	CASSSGTVNTEAFF	TGTGCCAGCAGTTCTGGGACAGTGAACACTGAAGCTTTCTTT
TRBJ2-1	15	NA	NA	TRBV15	CATSRDLRQYNEQFF	TGTGCCACCAGCAGAGATCTTCGGCAGTACAATGAGCAGTTCTTC
TRBJ1-1	9	NA	NA	TRBV20-1	CSAGTEAFF	TGCAGTGCCGGGACAGAAGCTTTCTTT
TRBJ2-7	10	NA	NA	TRBV28	CASSLGEQYF	TGTGCCAGCAGTTTAGGGGAGCAGTACTTC
TRBJ1-1	16	TRBD1	NA	TRBV7-9	CASSLPEGQGAGEAFF	TGTGCCAGCAGCTTACCGGAGGGACAGGGGGCAGGTGAAGCTTTCTTT
TRBJ2-3	16	TRBD2	NA	TRBV10-3	CAICLAGGSGEDTQYF	TGTGCCATCTGCCTAGCGGGAGGGTCCGGGGAGGATACGCAGTATTTT
TRBJ2-3	13	NA	NA	TRBV15	CATKGQTTDTQYF	TGTGCCACTAAGGGCCAGACCACAGATACGCAGTATTTT
TRBJ1-1	15	NA	NA	TRBV27	CASSLTQGGNTEAFF	TGTGCCAGCAGTTTAACCCAGGGTGGGAACACTGAAGCTTTCTTT
TRBJ2-4	13	NA	NA	TRBV30	CAWSGGVFDIQYF	TGTGCCTGGAGCGGAGGGGTGTTCGACATTCAGTACTTC
TRBJ2-1	17	TRBD2	NA	TRBV11-3	CASSFSGTSGSVNEQFF	TGTGCCAGCAGCTTCAGCGGGACTAGCGGGAGTGTAAATGAGCAGTTCTTC
TRBJ1-2	15	NA	NA	TRBV7-2	CASSLGPTENYGYTF	TGTGCCAGCAGCTTAGGCCCTACAGAGAACTATGGCTACACCTTC
TRBJ2-7	17	TRBD2	NA	TRBV10-1	CASSESGSSGSKDEQYF	TGCGCCAGCAGTGAGTCGGGGTCTAGCGGGAGTAAGGACGAGCAGTACTTC
TRBJ2-3	13	NA	NA	TRBV27	CASRLALRHTQYF	TGTGCCAGCAGACTGGCCCTAAGGCATACGCAGTATTTT
TRBJ1-2	17	NA	NA	TRBV13	CASSPQRLTPSNYGYTF	TGTGCCAGCAGCCCGCAGAGGCTTACCCCTTCTAACTATGGCTACACCTTC
TRBJ2-3	14	NA	NA	TRBV5-1	CASSFGSSTDTQYF	TGCGCCAGCAGCTTTGGGTCTAGCACAGATACGCAGTATTTT
TRBJ2-1	14	NA	once	TRBV14	CASSPRGTPHEQFF	TGTGCCAGCAGCCCCCGCGGGACTCCGCATGAGCAGTTCTTC
TRBJ2-3	15	NA	few	TRBV7-5	CVRSETSVSTDTQYF	TGTGTCAGAAGCGAAACTAGCGTTTCCACAGATACGCAGTATTTT
TRBJ1-1	18	NA	NA	TRBV19	CASSIDHFGSPMNTEAFF	TGTGCCAGTAGTATAGATCACTTCGGGTCCCCAATGAACACTGAAGCTTTCTTT
TRBJ1-2	13	NA	NA	TRBV2	CASSPEGWSGYTF	TGTGCCAGCAGTCCCGAGGGTTGGAGTGGCTACACCTTC
TRBJ2-7	16	TRBD2	few	TRBV11-2	CASRPGTSGRNYEQYF	TGTGCCAGCAGGCCCGGGACTAGCGGGAGGAACTACGAGCAGTACTTC
TRBJ2-7	15	TRBD2	NA	TRBV2	CASISGEGGGYEQYF	TGTGCCAGCATTTCTGGGGAGGGCGGAGGCTACGAGCAGTACTTC
TRBJ1-2	14	TRBD1	NA	TRBV7-9	CASSRDRDGYGYTF	TGTGCCAGCAGCCGGGACAGGGATGGGTATGGCTACACCTTC
TRBJ2-3	18	TRBD2	once	TRBV6-4	CANRSLAGGLSSTDTQYF	TGTGCCAACCGGTCCTTAGCGGGAGGCCTCTCTAGCACAGATACGCAGTATTTT
TRBJ2-3	13	NA	NA	TRBV14	CASRGSESDTQYF	TGTGCCAGCAGGGGGAGTGAGTCAGATACGCAGTATTTT
TRBJ2-3	15	NA	NA	TRBV6-7	CASSGTPAMTDTQYF	TGTGCCAGCAGTGGGACCCCCGCTATGACAGATACGCAGTATTTT
TRBJ2-2	16	TRBD1	NA	TRBV15	CATSRSRDRGGGELFF	TGTGCCACCAGCAGATCCCGGGACAGGGGCGGCGGGGAGCTGTTTTTT
TRBJ2-1	16	NA	NA	TRBV4-2	CASSPPRGPSYNEQFF	TGTGCCAGCAGCCCTCCTCGTGGCCCCTCCTACAATGAGCAGTTCTTC
TRBJ1-2	13	TRBD1	NA	TRBV7-9	CASSRDRGVGYTF	TGTGCCAGCAGCCGGGACAGGGGGGTCGGTTACACCTTC
TRBJ1-1	15	TRBD1	once	TRBV2	CASLSTRDRPTEAFF	TGTGCCAGCCTCTCGACCCGGGACAGGCCCACTGAAGCTTTCTTT